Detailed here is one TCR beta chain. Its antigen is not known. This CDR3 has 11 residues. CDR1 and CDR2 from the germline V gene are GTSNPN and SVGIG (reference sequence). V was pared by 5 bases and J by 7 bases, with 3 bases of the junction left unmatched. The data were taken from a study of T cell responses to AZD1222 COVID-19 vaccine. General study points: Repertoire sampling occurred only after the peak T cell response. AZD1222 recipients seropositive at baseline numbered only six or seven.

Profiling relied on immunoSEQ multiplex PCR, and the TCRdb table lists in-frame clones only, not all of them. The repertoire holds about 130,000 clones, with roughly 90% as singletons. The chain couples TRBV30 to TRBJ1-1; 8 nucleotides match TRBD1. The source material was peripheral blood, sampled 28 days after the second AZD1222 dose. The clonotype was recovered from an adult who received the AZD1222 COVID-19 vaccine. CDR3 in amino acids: CAWVQGGEAFF. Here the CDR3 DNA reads TGTGCCTGGGTACAGGGGGGTGAAGCTTTCTTT.